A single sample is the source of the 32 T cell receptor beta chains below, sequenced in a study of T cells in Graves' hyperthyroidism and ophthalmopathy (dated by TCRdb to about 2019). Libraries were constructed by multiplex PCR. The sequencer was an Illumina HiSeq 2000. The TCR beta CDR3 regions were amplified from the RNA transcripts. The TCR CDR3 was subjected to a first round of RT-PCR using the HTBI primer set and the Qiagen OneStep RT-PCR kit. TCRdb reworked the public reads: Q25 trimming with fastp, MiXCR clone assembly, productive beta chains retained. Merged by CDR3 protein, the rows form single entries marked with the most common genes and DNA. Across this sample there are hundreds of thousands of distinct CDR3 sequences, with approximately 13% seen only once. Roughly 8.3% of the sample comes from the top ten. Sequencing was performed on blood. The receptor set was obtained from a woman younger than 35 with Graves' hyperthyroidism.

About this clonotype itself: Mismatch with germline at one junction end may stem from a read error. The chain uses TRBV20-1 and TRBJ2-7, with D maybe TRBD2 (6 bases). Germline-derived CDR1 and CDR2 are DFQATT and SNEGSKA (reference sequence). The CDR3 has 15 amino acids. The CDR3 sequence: CSTSILQLPSYEQYF. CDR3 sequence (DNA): TGCAGTACTAGCATACTGCAGCTTCCTAGCTACGAGCAGTACTTC.

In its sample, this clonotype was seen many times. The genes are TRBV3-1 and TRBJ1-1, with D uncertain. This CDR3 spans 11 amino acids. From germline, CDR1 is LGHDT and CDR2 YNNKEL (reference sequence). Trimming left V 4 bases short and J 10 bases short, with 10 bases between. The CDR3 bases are TGTGCCAGCAGCCCCGGTTGGGGAGCTTTCTTT. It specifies CASSPGWGAFF.

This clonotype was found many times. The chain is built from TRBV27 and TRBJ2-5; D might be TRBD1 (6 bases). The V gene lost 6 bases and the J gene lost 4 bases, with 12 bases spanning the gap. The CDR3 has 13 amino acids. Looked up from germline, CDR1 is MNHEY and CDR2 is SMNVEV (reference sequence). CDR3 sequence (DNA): TGTGCCAGCAGCTTTCAAGGGGGAGAGACCCAGTACTTC. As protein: CASSFQGGETQYF.

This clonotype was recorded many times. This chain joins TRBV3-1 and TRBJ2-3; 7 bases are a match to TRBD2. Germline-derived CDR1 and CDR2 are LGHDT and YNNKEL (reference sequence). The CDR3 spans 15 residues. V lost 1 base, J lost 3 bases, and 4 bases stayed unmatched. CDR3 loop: CASSQVWGGTDTQYF. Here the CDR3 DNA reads TGTGCCAGCAGCCAAGTTTGGGGGGGTACAGATACGCAGTATTTT.

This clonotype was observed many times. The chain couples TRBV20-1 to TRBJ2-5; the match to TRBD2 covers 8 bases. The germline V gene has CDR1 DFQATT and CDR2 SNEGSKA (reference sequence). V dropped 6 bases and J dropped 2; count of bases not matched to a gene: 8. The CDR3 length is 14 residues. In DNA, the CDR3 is TGCAGTGCCAGACGGGGGGGGTGGCAAGAGACCCAGTACTTC. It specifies CSARRGGWQETQYF.

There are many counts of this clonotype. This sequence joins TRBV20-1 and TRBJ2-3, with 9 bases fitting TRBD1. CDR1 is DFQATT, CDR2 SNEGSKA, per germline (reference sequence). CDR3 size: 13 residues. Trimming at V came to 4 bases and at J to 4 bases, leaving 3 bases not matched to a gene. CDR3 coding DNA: TGCAGTGCTAACAGGGGGCGGGCAGATACGCAGTATTTT. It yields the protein CSANRGRADTQYF.

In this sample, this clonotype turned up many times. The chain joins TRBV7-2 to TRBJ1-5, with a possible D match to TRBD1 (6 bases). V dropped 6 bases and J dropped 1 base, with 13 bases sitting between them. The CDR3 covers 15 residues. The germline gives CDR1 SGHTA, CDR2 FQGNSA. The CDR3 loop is CASREGGPSNQPQHF. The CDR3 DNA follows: TGTGCCAGCAGGGAAGGGGGTCCGAGCAATCAGCCCCAGCATTTT.

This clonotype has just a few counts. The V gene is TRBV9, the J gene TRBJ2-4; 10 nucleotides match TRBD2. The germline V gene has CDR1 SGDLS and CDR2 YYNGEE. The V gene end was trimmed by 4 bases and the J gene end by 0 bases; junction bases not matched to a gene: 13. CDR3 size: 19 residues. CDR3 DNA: TGTGCCAGCAGCCCCGAGGGGACTAGCGTTTCCCCAGCCAAAAACATTCAGTACTTC. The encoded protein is CASSPEGTSVSPAKNIQYF.

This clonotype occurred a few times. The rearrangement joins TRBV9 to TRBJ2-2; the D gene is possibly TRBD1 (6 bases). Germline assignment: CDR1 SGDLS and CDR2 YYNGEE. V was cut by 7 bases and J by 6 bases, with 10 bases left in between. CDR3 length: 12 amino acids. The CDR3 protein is CASYRVAGELFF. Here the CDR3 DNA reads TGTGCCAGCTACAGGGTGGCCGGGGAGCTGTTTTTT.

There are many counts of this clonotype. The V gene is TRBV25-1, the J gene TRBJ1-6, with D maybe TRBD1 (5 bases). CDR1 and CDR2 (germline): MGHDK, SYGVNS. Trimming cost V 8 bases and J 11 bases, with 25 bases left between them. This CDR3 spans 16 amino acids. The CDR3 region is CASGGTAQGELTPLHF. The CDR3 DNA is TGTGCCAGCGGCGGGACGGCACAAGGGGAATTAACACCCCTCCACTTT.

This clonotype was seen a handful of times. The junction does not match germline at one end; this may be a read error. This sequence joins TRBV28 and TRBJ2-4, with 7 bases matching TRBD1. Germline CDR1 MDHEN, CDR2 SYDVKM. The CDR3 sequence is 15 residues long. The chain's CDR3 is CASSTGKGAKTIQYF. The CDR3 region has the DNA TGTGCCAGCTCGACAGGGAAAGGGGCCAAAACCATTCAGTACTTC.

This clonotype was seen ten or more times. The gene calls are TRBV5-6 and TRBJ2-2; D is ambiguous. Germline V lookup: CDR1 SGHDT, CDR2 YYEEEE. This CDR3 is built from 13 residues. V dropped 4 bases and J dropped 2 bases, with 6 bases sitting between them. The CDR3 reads CASSQENTGELFF. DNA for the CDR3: TGTGCCAGCAGCCAAGAAAACACCGGGGAGCTGTTTTTT.

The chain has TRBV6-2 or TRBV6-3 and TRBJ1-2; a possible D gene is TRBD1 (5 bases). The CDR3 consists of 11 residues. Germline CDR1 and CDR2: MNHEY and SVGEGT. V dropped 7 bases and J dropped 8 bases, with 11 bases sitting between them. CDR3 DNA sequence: TGTGCCAGCAACCTAGGGGACGGCTACACCTTC. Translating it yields CASNLGDGYTF.

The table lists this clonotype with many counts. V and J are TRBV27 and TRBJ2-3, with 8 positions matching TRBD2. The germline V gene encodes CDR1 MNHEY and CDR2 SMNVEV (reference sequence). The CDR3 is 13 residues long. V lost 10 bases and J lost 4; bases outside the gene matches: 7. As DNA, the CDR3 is TGTGCCACATGGGGACTAGTCGCAGATACGCAGTATTTT. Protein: CATWGLVADTQYF.

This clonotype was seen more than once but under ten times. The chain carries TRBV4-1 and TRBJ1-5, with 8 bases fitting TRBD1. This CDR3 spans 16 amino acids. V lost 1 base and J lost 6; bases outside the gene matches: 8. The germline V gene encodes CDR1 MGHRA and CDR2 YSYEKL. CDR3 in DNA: TGCGCCAGCAGCCAAGTCCCAGACAGGGGATTTCAGCCCCAGCATTTT. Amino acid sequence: CASSQVPDRGFQPQHF.

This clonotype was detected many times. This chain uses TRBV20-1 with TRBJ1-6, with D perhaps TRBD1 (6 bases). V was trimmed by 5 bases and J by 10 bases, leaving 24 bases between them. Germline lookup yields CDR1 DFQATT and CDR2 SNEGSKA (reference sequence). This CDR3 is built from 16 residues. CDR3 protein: CSAQPKGGSMLSPLHF. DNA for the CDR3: TGCAGTGCTCAACCGAAGGGGGGCTCAATGCTGTCACCCCTCCACTTT.

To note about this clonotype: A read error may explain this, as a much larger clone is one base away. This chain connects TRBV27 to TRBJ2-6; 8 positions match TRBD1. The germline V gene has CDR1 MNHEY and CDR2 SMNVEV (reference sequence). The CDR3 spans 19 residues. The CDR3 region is CASSPGGHALSSEANVLTF. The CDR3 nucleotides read TGTGCCAGCAGTCCAGGGGGCCACGCATTAAGCTCTGAGGCCAACGTCCTGACTTTC.

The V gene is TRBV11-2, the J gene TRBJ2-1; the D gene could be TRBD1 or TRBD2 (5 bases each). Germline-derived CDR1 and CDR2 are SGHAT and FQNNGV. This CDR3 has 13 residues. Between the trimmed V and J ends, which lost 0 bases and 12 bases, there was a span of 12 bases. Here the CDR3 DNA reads TGTGCCAGCAGCTTAGATCGCGAGGGGAGGCAGTTCTTC. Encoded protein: CASSLDREGRQFF.

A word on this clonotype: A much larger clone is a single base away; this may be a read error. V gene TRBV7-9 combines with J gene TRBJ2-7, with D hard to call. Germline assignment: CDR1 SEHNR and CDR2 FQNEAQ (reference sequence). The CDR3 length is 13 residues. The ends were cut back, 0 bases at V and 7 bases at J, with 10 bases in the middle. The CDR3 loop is CASSLALLNEQYF. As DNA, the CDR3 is TGTGCCAGCAGCTTAGCGCTACTCAATGAGCAGTACTTC.

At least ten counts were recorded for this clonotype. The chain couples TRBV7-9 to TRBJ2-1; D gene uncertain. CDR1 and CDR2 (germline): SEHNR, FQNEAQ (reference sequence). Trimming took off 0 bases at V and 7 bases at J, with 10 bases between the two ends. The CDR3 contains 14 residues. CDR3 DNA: TGTGCCAGCAGCTTAGCTTTGCCTCAGAATGAGCAGTTCTTC. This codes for CASSLALPQNEQFF.

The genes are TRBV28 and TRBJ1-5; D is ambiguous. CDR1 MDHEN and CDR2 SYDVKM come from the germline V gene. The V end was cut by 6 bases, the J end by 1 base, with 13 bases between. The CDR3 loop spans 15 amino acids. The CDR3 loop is CASRSGAESNQPQHF. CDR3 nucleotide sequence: TGTGCCAGCAGGTCGGGAGCCGAAAGCAATCAGCCCCAGCATTTT. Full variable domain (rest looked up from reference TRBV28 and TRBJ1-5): DVKVTQSSRYLVKRTGEKVFLECVQDMDHENMFWYRQDPGLGLRLIYFSYDVKMKEKGDIPEGYSVSREKKERFSLILESASTNQTSMYLCASRSGAESNQPQHFGDGTRLSIL.

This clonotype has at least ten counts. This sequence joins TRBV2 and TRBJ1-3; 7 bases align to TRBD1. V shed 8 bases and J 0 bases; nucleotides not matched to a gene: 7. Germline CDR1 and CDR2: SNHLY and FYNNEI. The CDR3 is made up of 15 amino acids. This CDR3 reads CASSPTGNSGNTIYF. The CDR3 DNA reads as TGTGCCAGCTCACCGACAGGGAACTCTGGAAACACCATATATTTT.

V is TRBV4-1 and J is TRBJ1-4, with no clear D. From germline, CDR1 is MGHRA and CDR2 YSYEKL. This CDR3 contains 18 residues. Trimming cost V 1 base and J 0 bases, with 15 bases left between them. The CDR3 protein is CASSQVNMGFATNEKLFF. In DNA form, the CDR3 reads TGCGCCAGCAGCCAAGTTAATATGGGTTTTGCAACTAATGAAAAACTGTTTTTT.

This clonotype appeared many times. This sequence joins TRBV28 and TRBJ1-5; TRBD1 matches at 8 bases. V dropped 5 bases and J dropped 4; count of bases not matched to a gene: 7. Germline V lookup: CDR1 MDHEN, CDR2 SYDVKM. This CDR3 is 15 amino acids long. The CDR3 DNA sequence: TGTGCCAGCAGTCTCTCCGGGACAGGAAATCAGCCCCAGCATTTT. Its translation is CASSLSGTGNQPQHF.

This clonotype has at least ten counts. The CDR3 bases are TGTGCCAGCAGTTCCGGGACAACTACCTATTCACCCCTCCACTTT. Protein: CASSSGTTTYSPLHF. The rearrangement links TRBV6-1 to TRBJ1-6; D might be TRBD1 (6 bases). CDR1 MNHNS and CDR2 SASEGT come from the germline V gene. This CDR3 has 15 residues. V lost 5 bases to trimming and J lost 8 bases, with 16 bases between them.

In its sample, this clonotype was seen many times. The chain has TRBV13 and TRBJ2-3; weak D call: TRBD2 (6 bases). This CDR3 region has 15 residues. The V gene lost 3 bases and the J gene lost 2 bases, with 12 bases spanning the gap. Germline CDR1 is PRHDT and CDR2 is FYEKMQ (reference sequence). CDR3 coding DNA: TGTGCCAGCAGCTTGGAGGCGGGGCCCACAGATACGCAGTATTTT. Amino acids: CASSLEAGPTDTQYF. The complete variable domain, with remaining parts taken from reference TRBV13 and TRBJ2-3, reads AAGVIQSPRHLIKEKRETATLKCYPIPRHDTVYWYQQGPGQDPQFLISFYEKMQSDKGSIPDRFSAQQFSDYHSELNMSSLELGDSALYFCASSLEAGPTDTQYFGPGTRLTVL.

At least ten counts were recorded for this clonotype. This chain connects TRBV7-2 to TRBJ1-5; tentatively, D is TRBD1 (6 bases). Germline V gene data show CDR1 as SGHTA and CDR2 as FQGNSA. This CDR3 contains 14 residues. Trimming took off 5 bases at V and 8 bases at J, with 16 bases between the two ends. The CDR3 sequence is CASSLGGAGEPQHF. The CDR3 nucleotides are TGTGCCAGCAGCCTGGGGGGGGCAGGGGAGCCCCAGCATTTT.

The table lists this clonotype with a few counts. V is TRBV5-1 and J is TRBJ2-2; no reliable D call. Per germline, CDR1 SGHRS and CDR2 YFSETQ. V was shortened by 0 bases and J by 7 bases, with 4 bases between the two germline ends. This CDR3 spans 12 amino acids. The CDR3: CASSLEHGELFF. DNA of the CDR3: TGCGCCAGCAGCTTGGAACACGGGGAGCTGTTTTTT.

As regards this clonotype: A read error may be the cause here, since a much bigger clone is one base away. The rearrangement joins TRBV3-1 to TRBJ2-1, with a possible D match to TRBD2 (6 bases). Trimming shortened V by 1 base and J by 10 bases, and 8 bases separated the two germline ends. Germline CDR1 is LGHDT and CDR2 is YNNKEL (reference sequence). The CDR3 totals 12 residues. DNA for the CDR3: TGTGCCAGCAGCCAAGCGGGGAGGGAGCAGTTCTTC. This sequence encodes CASSQAGREQFF.

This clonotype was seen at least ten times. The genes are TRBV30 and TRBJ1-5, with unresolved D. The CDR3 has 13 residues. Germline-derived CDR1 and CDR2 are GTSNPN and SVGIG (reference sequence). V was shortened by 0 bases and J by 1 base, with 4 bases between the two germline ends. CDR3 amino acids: CAWSVDSNQPQHF. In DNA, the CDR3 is TGTGCCTGGAGTGTCGACAGCAATCAGCCCCAGCATTTT.

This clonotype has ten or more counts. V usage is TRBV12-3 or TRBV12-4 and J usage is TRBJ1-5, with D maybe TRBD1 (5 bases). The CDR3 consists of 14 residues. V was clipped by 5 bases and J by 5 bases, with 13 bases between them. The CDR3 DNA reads TGTGCCAGCAGTCGACAGAGGTTGGATCAGCCCCAGCATTTT. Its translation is CASSRQRLDQPQHF.

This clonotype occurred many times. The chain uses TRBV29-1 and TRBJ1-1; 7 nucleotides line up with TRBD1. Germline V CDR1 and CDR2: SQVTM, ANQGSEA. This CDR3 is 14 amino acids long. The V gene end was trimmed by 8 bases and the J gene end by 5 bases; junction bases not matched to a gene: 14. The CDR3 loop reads CSIQGGLPGTEAFF. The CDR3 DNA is TGCAGCATTCAGGGGGGACTCCCGGGGACTGAAGCTTTCTTT.